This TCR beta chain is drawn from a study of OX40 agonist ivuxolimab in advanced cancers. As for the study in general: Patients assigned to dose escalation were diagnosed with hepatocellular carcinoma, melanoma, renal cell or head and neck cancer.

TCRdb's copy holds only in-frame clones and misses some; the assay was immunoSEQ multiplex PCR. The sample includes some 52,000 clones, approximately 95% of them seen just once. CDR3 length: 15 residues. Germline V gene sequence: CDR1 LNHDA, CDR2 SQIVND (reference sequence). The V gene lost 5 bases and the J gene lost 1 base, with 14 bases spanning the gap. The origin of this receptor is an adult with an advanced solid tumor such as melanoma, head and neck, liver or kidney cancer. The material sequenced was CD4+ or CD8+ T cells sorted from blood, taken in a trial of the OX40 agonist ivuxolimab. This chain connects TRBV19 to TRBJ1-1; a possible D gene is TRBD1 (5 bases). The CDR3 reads CASSPSGVANTEAFF. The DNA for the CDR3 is TGTGCCAGTAGTCCTTCGGGGGTGGCGAACACTGAAGCTTTCTTT.